The 30 T cell receptor beta chains below were found in one sample sequenced in a study of T cell responses to AZD1222 COVID-19 vaccine. Repertoires were generated with immunoSEQ multiplex PCR, while TCRdb's copy carries only in-frame clones and drops some. Here the sample spans about 120,000 clones, 75% to 95% being singletons. The sample was peripheral blood, taken 28 days after the second dose of the MenACWY control vaccine. These receptors all come from an adult who received the MenACWY meningococcal vaccine as a control.

The chain combines TRBV3-1 (or the pseudogene TRBV3-2) with TRBJ2-1, with TRBD2 matching 7 bases. CDR1 and CDR2 (germline): LGHDT, YNNKEL (reference sequence). The CDR3 has 17 amino acids. The V and J ends lost 5 bases and 0 bases, in that order; junction bases with no gene match: 10. This CDR3 is CASSGPGGGGSYNEQFF. Written as DNA, the CDR3 is TGTGCCAGCAGCGGTCCCGGTGGCGGGGGCTCCTACAATGAGCAGTTCTTC.

The CDR3, as DNA: TGTGCCAGCAGGGGGACAGGGGGCTCCTACGAGCAGTACTTC. Translated: CASRGTGGSYEQYF. The chain combines TRBV28 with TRBJ2-7, with TRBD1 matching 11 bases. The CDR3 runs to 14 residues. Trimming cost V 6 bases and J 0 bases; bases outside gene matches: 1. In germline, CDR1 is MDHEN, CDR2 SYDVKM.

The chain links TRBV25-1 to TRBJ1-2; TRBD1 matches at 9 bases. The V gene's germline CDR1 is MGHDK and CDR2 SYGVNS. J was trimmed by 5 bases and V by 6 bases; bases with no gene match: 7. The CDR3 is made up of 14 amino acids. CDR3 protein: CASRGTGIRYGYTF. CDR3 nucleotides: TGTGCCAGCAGAGGGACAGGGATAAGGTATGGCTACACCTTC.

This clone was observed a single time. The chain employs TRBV7-6 and TRBJ2-3; no clear D gene. V gave up 4 bases and J gave up 4 bases, with 15 bases separating them. This CDR3 has 15 amino acids. Germline V CDR1 and CDR2: SGHVS, FNYEAQ. For the CDR3, the DNA is TGTGCCAGCAGCTCCCAACCAACCGGTCCAGATACGCAGTATTTT. Its translation: CASSSQPTGPDTQYF.

CDR3 bases: TGTGCCAGCAGCCCCGTTGGGGGCCACGAGCAGTACGTC. Residues: CASSPVGGHEQYV. The chain joins TRBV6-6 to TRBJ2-7; a possible D gene is TRBD1 (6 bases). Germline V lookup: CDR1 MNHNY, CDR2 SVGAGI (reference sequence). V lost 6 bases and J lost 5, with 14 bases in between. The CDR3 runs 13 residues.

The V gene is TRBV27, the J gene TRBJ2-1; unclear D gene. CDR1 is MNHEY, CDR2 SMNVEV, per germline (reference sequence). Trimming stripped 0 bases from V and 5 bases from J, with 5 bases between. This CDR3 is built from 13 residues. DNA of the CDR3: TGTGCCAGCAGTTTATCGCGGCACAATGAGCAGTTCTTC. Protein product: CASSLSRHNEQFF.

The chain couples TRBV9 to TRBJ2-3; no firm D call. Germline assignment: CDR1 SGDLS and CDR2 YYNGEE. Trimming took 6 bases from V and 4 from J, leaving 18 bases between them. The CDR3 consists of 15 residues. CDR3 sequence: CASTIGPSGADTQYF. Here the CDR3 DNA reads TGTGCCAGCACGATAGGTCCTAGTGGCGCAGATACGCAGTATTTT.

The chain links TRBV11-2 to TRBJ2-3; 9 bases fit TRBD1. Trimming cost V 5 bases and J 3 bases; bases outside gene matches: 9. This CDR3 has 16 residues. Per the germline V gene, CDR1 is SGHAT and CDR2 is FQNNGV. CDR3 sequence: CASSPGGDRVTDTQYF. CDR3 nucleotide sequence: TGTGCCAGCAGCCCTGGTGGGGACAGGGTGACAGATACGCAGTATTTT.

The chain has TRBV5-8 and TRBJ2-2; 7 nucleotides match TRBD1. J lost 2 bases, V lost 0 bases, and 7 bases had no gene match. CDR1 and CDR2 from the germline V gene are SGHTS and YDEGEE. This CDR3 has 17 residues. The CDR3 sequence: CASSLAYGQANTGELFF. For the CDR3, the DNA is TGTGCCAGCAGCTTGGCCTACGGACAGGCCAACACCGGGGAGCTGTTTTTT.

The chain has TRBV19 and TRBJ1-5, with 8 bases that match TRBD1. The V segment lost 6 bases and the J segment 2 bases; nucleotides outside the gene matches: 6. CDR3 size: 15 residues. Per the germline V gene, CDR1 is LNHDA and CDR2 is SQIVND (reference sequence). CDR3 loop: CASSGQGSGNQPQHF. The DNA for the CDR3 is TGTGCCAGTAGCGGACAGGGATCGGGCAATCAGCCCCAGCATTTT.

This chain uses TRBV3-1 (or the pseudogene TRBV3-2) with TRBJ1-4; 9 bases align to TRBD1. CDR1 is LGHDT, CDR2 YNNKEL, per germline (reference sequence). The V segment lost 6 bases and the J segment 4 bases; nucleotides outside the gene matches: 9. CDR3 length: 16 residues. The CDR3 bases are TGTGCCAGCAGTCCAACCCGGACAGGGGATAATGAAAAACTGTTTTTT. Its protein product is CASSPTRTGDNEKLFF.

Only one count was recorded for this clone. The J gene is TRBJ1-6, the V gene TRBV30, with a tentative D call TRBD1 (6 bases). Germline CDR1 and CDR2: GTSNPN and SVGIG (reference sequence). The CDR3 is 12 amino acids. V was trimmed by 4 bases and J by 9 bases, leaving 10 bases between them. For the CDR3, the DNA is TGTGCCTGGAATGGGGGCAGTTCACCCCTCCACTTT. The encoded protein is CAWNGGSSPLHF. Together with reference TRBV30 and TRBJ1-6, the CDR3 gives the full variable domain: SQTIHQWPATLVQPVGSPLSLECTVEGTSNPNLYWYRQAAGRGLQLLFYSVGIGQISSEVPQNLSASRPQDRQFILSSKKLLLSDSGFYLCAWNGGSSPLHFGNGTRLTVT.

This clone was recorded only once. The chain has TRBV7-8 and TRBJ2-5, with a weak D call TRBD2 (6 bases). The V gene lost 5 bases and the J gene lost 4 bases, with 23 bases spanning the gap. Germline loops: CDR1 SGHVS, CDR2 FQNEAQ. The CDR3 runs 17 residues. The CDR3 DNA is TGTGCCAGCAGCCCGAGGGCCCCCGGGAGATCCGCAGAGACCCAGTACTTC. Translating gives CASSPRAPGRSAETQYF. Using reference TRBV7-8 and TRBJ2-5 for the parts outside the CDR3, the full variable domain is GAGVSQSPRYKVAKRGQDVALRCDPISGHVSLFWYQQALGQGPEFLTYFQNEAQLDKSGLPSDRFFAERPEGSVSTLKIQRTQQEDSAVYLCASSPRAPGRSAETQYFGPGTRLLVL.

V and J are TRBV6-5 and TRBJ1-5; maybe TRBD1 (5 bases). The germline CDR1 and CDR2 sequences are MNHEY and SVGAGI. V lost 7 bases, J lost 6 bases, and 13 bases lay in between. The CDR3 has 13 amino acids. CDR3 protein: CASTSGTSQPQHF. The CDR3 nucleotides read TGTGCCAGCACTTCCGGGACCTCTCAGCCCCAGCATTTT.

The chain employs TRBV24-1 and TRBJ2-5; the match to TRBD1 covers 7 bases. This CDR3 comprises 13 residues. The germline V gene encodes CDR1 KGHDR and CDR2 SFDVKD. The V gene end was trimmed by 4 bases and the J gene end by 5 bases; junction bases not matched to a gene: 3. In nucleotides, the CDR3 is TGTGCCACCAGTGAAGGGGGCATGGAGACCCAGTACTTC. Translating it yields CATSEGGMETQYF.

This chain links TRBV6-5 with TRBJ2-4, with 9 positions matching TRBD1. CDR1 and CDR2 from the germline V gene are MNHEY and SVGAGI. The V and J ends lost 8 bases and 6 bases, in that order; junction bases with no gene match: 5. The CDR3 is made up of 13 amino acids. In nucleotides, the CDR3 is TGTGCCAGCCAGGGACAGGGAGGAAACATTCAGTACTTC. Residues: CASQGQGGNIQYF.

V and J are TRBV11-3 and TRBJ1-1; weak D call: TRBD1 (6 bases). Trimming took off 5 bases at V and 4 bases at J, with 14 bases between the two ends. This CDR3 spans 14 amino acids. The germline CDR1 and CDR2 sequences are SGHNT and YENEEA. CDR3 bases: TGTGCCAGCAGCCCAACAGGGTTGAGCACTGAAGCTTTCTTT. Translating gives CASSPTGLSTEAFF.

This chain uses TRBV7-9 with TRBJ1-2; D not resolved. Germline loops: CDR1 SEHNR, CDR2 FQNEAQ (reference sequence). The CDR3 has 12 residues. The V and J ends lost 3 bases and 8 bases respectively, with 10 bases between them. The CDR3 spells CASSLNVWGYTF. In nucleotides, the CDR3 is TGTGCCAGCAGCTTGAACGTCTGGGGCTACACCTTC.

The chain couples TRBV7-6 to TRBJ2-7; 12 bases map to TRBD2. This CDR3 comprises 16 residues. V lost 1 base, J lost 3 bases, and 4 bases stayed unmatched. The germline V gene has CDR1 SGHVS and CDR2 FNYEAQ. CDR3 coding DNA: TGTGCCAGCAGCTTAGGACTAGCGGGAGTCGGCTACGAGCAGTACTTC. The encoded protein is CASSLGLAGVGYEQYF.

The rearrangement links TRBV30 to TRBJ2-5, with TRBD2 matching over 10 bases. Looked up from germline, CDR1 is GTSNPN and CDR2 is SVGIG (reference sequence). The CDR3 is made up of 18 amino acids. V shed 0 bases and J 2 bases; nucleotides not matched to a gene: 12. The DNA for the CDR3 is TGTGCCTGGAGTGTAGTAGGGGCTAGCGGGAGAATACAAGAGACCCAGTACTTC. As protein: CAWSVVGASGRIQETQYF.

This clone has only one observation. The J gene is TRBJ1-1, the V gene TRBV2, with TRBD1 matching 7 bases. J was trimmed by 5 bases and V by 10 bases; bases with no gene match: 13. CDR1 and CDR2 from the germline V gene are SNHLY and FYNNEI. The CDR3 runs 14 residues. The CDR3 bases are TGTGCCACCACTCCCAGAGAGGGGGCGACTGAAGCTTTCTTT. Its protein product is CATTPREGATEAFF.

This clone rates as medium-sized. At the DNA level, this CDR3 is encoded by other sequences in the same sample as well. V gene TRBV10-3 combines with J gene TRBJ1-3; the D gene is possibly TRBD1 (5 bases). Germline V gene lookup returns CDR1 ENHRY and CDR2 SYGVKD. Trimming took 6 bases from V and 1 from J, leaving 10 bases between them. This CDR3 spans 14 amino acids. CDR3 residues: CAISPDSSGNTIYF. CDR3 nucleotides: TGTGCCATCAGCCCAGACAGTTCTGGAAACACCATATATTTT.

In this sample, this clone turned up once. The V call is TRBV4-2, the J call TRBJ1-5; 8 bases match TRBD1. The CDR3 loop spans 16 amino acids. CDR1 and CDR2 from the germline V gene are LGHNA and YNFKEQ. After removal of 0 bases from V and 2 bases from J, the junction contained 3 bases not matched to a gene. Here the CDR3 DNA reads TGTGCCAGCAGCCAAGAACTGGACAGGGGCAATCAGCCCCAGCATTTT. It encodes CASSQELDRGNQPQHF.

The chain links TRBV11-2 to TRBJ1-4; 8 positions agree with TRBD1. Germline V gene lookup returns CDR1 SGHAT and CDR2 FQNNGV. The V gene end was trimmed by 5 bases and the J gene end by 5 bases; junction bases not matched to a gene: 4. CDR3 length: 14 amino acids. CDR3 sequence reads: CASSLQGGNEKLFF. The CDR3 nucleotides read TGTGCCAGCAGCCTACAGGGGGGGAATGAAAAACTGTTTTTT.

The chain uses TRBV24-1 and TRBJ2-7; 11 bases are a match to TRBD1. Trimming at V came to 5 bases and at J to 6 bases, leaving 5 bases not matched to a gene. The CDR3 runs 14 residues. Germline CDR1 is KGHDR and CDR2 is SFDVKD. CDR3 in DNA: TGTGCCACCAGTGCTTCCGGGACAGGGGGCGAGCAGTACTTC. This codes for CATSASGTGGEQYF.

The chain recombines TRBV24-1 with TRBJ2-2; 9 bases map to TRBD1. Germline assignment: CDR1 KGHDR and CDR2 SFDVKD. The CDR3 length is 13 residues. The ends lost 11 bases at V and 7 bases at J; junction bases unmatched: 7. This CDR3 is CASTQGAGGELFF. The DNA for the CDR3 is TGTGCCAGCACACAGGGGGCAGGCGGGGAGCTGTTTTTT.

This chain links TRBV19 with TRBJ2-4, with D possibly matching TRBD1 (6 bases). The CDR3 sequence is 13 residues long. Germline V gene lookup returns CDR1 LNHDA and CDR2 SQIVND (reference sequence). Between the trimmed V and J ends, which lost 2 bases and 8 bases, there was a span of 10 bases. The CDR3: CASSITRGDIQYF. CDR3 coding DNA: TGTGCCAGTAGTATAACCAGGGGTGACATTCAGTACTTC.

The J gene is TRBJ2-2, the V gene TRBV7-2; unclear D gene. CDR3 length equals 14 residues. Germline CDR1 is SGHTA and CDR2 is FQGNSA. V was trimmed by 5 bases and J by 0 bases, leaving 7 bases between them. In nucleotides, the CDR3 is TGTGCCAGCAGCCCCTTTTCGAACACCGGGGAGCTGTTTTTT. Its protein product is CASSPFSNTGELFF.

DNA of the CDR3: TGTGCCAGCAGCCAGAGGACAGGATACAATGAGCAGTTCTTC. Translation gives CASSQRTGYNEQFF. The J gene is TRBJ2-1, the V gene TRBV11-2; 7 bases align to TRBD1. CDR3 length: 14 amino acids. Germline CDR1 and CDR2: SGHAT and FQNNGV. The V segment lost 5 bases and the J segment 4 bases; nucleotides outside the gene matches: 5. The full variable domain, its missing parts supplied by reference TRBV11-2 and TRBJ2-1, is EAGVAQSPRYKIIEKRQSVAFWCNPISGHATLYWYQQILGQGPKLLIQFQNNGVVDDSQLPKDRFSAERLKGVDSTLKIQPAKLEDSAVYLCASSQRTGYNEQFFGPGTRLTVL.

This sequence joins TRBV28 and TRBJ2-5, with TRBD1 identical over 9 bases. The CDR3 sequence is 15 residues long. V shed 6 bases and J 4 bases; nucleotides not matched to a gene: 9. Germline loops: CDR1 MDHEN, CDR2 SYDVKM. CDR3 DNA sequence: TGTGCCAGCAGCGAACCGGGACAGGGATTAGAGACCCAGTACTTC. Its translation: CASSEPGQGLETQYF.